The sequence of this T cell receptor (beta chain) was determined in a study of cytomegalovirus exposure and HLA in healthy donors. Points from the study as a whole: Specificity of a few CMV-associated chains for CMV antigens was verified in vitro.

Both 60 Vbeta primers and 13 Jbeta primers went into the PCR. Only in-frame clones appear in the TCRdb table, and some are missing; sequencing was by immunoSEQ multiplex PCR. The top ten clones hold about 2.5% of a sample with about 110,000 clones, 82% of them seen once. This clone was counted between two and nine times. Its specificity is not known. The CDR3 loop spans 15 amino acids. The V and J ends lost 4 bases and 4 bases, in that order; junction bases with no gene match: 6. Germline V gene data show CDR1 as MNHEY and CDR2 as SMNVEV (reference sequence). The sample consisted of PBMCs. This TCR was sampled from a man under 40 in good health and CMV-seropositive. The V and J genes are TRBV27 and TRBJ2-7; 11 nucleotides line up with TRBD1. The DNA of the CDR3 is TGTGCCAGCAGTTCCTCCGGGACAGGGGGATACGAGCAGTACTTC. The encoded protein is CASSSSGTGGYEQYF.